This TCR delta chain was documented in a study of gamma-delta chains in newborns, infants, children. TCRdb redid the clone calls on the reads with CATT. The table has about 5,700 delta-chain clones, roughly 0.4% seen once. Only a few counts were recorded for this clone. The translation of this DNA and the TCRdb protein of a much larger clone differ at residue 4, probably owing to a read error; the protein shown here is translated from the DNA. This CDR3 spans 19 amino acids. Germline V gene lookup returns CDR1 GEAIGNYY and CDR2 EKD. This clonotype originated in a child who was a newborn, infant or young child, either healthy, febrile or measles-vaccinated (not recorded which). The chain joins TRDV2 to TRDJ3, with 9 bases lining up with TRDD3. The sample consisted of blood. CDR3 in amino acids: CACGTGVTGGPGRTRQMFF. The CDR3 nucleotides are TGTGCCTGTGGCACCGGGGTTACTGGGGGACCCGGCCGCACCCGACAGATGTTTTTC.